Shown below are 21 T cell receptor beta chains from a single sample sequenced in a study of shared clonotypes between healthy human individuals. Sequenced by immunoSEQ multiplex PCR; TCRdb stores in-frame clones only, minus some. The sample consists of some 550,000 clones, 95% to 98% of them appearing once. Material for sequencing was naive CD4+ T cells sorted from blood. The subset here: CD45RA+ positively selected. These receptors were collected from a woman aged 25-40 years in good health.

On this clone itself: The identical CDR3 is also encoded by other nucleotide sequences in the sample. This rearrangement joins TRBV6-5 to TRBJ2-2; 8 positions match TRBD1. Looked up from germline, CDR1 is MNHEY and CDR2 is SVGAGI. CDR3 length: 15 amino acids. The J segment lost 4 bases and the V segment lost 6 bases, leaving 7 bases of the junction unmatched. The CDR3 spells CASSPDRGGTGELFF. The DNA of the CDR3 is TGTGCCAGCAGCCCCGACAGGGGAGGCACCGGGGAGCTGTTTTTT.

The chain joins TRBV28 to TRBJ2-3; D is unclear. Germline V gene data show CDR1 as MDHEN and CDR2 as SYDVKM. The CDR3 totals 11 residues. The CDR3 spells CASTGTDTQYF. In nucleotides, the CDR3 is TGTGCGAGTACGGGCACAGATACGCAGTATTTT.

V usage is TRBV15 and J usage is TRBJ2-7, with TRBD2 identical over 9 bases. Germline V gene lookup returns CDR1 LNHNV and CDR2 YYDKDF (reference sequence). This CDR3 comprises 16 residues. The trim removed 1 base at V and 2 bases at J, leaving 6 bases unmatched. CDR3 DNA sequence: TGTGCCACCAGCAGAGCTGGCGGGAGGGATACCTACGAGCAGTACTTC. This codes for CATSRAGGRDTYEQYF.

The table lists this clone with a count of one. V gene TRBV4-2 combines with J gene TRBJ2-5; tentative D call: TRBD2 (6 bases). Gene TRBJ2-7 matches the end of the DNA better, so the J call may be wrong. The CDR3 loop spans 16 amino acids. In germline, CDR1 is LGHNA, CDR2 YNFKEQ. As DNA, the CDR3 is TGTGCCAGCAGCCAAGATCGGGGAAGCGGGTCCTACGAGCAGTACTTC. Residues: CASSQDRGSGSYEQYF.

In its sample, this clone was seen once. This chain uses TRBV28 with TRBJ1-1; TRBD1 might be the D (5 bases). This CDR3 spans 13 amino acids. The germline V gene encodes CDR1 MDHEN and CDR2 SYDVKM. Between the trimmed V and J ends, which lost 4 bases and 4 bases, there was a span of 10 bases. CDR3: CASSSPGFTEAFF. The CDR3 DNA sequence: TGTGCCAGCAGTTCTCCAGGGTTCACTGAAGCTTTCTTT.

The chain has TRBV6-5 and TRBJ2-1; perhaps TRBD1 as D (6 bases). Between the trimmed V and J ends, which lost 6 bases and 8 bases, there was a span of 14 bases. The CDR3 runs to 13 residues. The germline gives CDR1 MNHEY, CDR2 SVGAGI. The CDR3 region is CASRGAGGDEQFF. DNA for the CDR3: TGTGCCAGCAGGGGGGCGGGCGGCGATGAGCAGTTCTTC.

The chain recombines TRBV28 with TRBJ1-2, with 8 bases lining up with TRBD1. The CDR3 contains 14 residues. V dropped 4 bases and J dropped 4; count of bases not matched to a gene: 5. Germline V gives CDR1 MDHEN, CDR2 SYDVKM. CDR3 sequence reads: CASSWGRGRYGYTF. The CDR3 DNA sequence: TGTGCCAGCAGTTGGGGCAGGGGGCGCTATGGCTACACCTTC.

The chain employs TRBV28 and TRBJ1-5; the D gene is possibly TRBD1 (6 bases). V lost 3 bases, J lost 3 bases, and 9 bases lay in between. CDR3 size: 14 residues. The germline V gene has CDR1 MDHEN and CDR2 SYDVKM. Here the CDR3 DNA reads TGTGCCAGCAGTTTGGGGACACTCAATCAGCCCCAGCATTTT. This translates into CASSLGTLNQPQHF.

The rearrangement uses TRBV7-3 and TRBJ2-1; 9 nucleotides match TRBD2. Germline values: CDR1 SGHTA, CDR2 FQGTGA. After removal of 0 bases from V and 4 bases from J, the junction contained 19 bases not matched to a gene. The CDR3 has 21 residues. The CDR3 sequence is CASSLTTLFSGRTGPYNEQFF. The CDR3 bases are TGTGCCAGCAGCTTAACGACTCTATTCAGCGGGAGGACGGGCCCTTACAATGAGCAGTTCTTC.

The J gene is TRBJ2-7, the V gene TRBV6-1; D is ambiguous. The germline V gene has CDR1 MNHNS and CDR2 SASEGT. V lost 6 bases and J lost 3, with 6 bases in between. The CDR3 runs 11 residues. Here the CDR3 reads CASSTGYEQYF. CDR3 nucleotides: TGTGCCAGCAGCACGGGCTACGAGCAGTACTTC.

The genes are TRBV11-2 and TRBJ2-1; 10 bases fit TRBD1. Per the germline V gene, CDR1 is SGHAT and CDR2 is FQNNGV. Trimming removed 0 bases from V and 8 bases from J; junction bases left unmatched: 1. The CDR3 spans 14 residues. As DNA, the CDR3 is TGTGCCAGCAGCTTAGAGACAGGGGGCTATGAGCAGTTCTTC. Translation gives CASSLETGGYEQFF.

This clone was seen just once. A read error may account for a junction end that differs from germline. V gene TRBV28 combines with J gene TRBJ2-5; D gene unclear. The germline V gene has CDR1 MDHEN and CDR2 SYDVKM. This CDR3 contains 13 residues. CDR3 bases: TGTGCCAGCAGTTCCGGACCCCAAGGGACCCAGTACTTC. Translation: CASSSGPQGTQYF.

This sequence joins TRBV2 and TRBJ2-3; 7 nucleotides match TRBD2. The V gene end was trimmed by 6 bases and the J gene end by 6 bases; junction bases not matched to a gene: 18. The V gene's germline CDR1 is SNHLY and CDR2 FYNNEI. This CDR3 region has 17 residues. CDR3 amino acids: CASRPPPVAGWGDTQYF. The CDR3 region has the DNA TGTGCCAGCAGGCCCCCCCCGGTAGCGGGCTGGGGGGATACGCAGTATTTT.

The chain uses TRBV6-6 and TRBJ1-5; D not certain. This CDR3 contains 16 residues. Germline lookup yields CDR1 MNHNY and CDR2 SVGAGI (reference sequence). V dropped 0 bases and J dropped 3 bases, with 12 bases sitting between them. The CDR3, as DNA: TGTGCCAGCAGTTACTCCGCAAAGGGCCCCAATCAGCCCCAGCATTTT. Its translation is CASSYSAKGPNQPQHF.

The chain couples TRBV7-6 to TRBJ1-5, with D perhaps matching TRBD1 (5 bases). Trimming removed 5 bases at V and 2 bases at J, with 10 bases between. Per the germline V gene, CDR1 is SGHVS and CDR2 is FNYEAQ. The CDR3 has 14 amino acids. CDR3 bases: TGTGCCAGCAGCCTCAGGGTTGGCAATCAGCCCCAGCATTTT. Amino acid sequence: CASSLRVGNQPQHF.

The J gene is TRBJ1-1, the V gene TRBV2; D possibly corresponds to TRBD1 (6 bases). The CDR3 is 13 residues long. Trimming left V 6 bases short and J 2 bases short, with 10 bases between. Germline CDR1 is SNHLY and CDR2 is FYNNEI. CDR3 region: CASRRQVNTEAFF. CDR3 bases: TGTGCCAGCAGACGACAGGTCAACACTGAAGCTTTCTTT.

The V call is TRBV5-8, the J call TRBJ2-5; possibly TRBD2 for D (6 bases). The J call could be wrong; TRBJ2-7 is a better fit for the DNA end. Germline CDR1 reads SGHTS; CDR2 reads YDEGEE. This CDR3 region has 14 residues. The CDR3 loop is CASKATSSLHEQYF. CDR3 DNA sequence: TGTGCCAGCAAGGCGACTAGTTCCCTCCACGAGCAGTACTTC.

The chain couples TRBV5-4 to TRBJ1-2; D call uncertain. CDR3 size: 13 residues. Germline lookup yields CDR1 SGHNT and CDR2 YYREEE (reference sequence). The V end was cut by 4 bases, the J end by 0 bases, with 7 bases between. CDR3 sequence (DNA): TGTGCCAGCAGCCTAGGTACTAACTATGGCTACACCTTC. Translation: CASSLGTNYGYTF.

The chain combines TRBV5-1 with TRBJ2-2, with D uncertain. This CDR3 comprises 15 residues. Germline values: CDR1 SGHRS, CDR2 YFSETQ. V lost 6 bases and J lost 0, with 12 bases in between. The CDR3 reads CASMYSGTNTGELFF. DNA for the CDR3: TGCGCCAGCATGTATTCTGGGACGAACACCGGGGAGCTGTTTTTT.

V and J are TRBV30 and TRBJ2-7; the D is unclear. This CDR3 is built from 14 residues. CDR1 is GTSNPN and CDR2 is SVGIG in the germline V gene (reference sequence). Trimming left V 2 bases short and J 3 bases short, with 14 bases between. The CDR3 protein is CAWSPPPSDYEQYF. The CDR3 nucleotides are TGTGCCTGGAGTCCACCTCCCTCGGACTACGAGCAGTACTTC. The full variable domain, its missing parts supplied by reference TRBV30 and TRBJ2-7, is SQTIHQWPATLVQPVGSPLSLECTVEGTSNPNLYWYRQAAGRGLQLLFYSVGIGQISSEVPQNLSASRPQDRQFILSSKKLLLSDSGFYLCAWSPPPSDYEQYFGPGTRLTVT.

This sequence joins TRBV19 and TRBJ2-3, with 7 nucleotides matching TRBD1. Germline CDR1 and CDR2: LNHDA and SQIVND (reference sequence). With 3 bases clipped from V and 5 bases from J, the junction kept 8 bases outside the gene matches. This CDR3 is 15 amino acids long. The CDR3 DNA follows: TGTGCCAGTAGTATCATACAGGGGTATAGAGATACGCAGTATTTT. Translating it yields CASSIIQGYRDTQYF.